Below are 9 T cell receptor beta chains sequenced from a single sample in a study of read filtering for tumor transcriptome and immune sequencing. This library used about 360 ng RNA and molecular barcoded adaptors spanning alpha/delta and beta/gamma chains. MiXCR, applied by TCRdb to the reads, yields one record per CDR3 protein. The table has roughly 82,000 distinct CDR3 sequences, over 9% seen once. Sequences were obtained from a population of CD138-negative cells sorted from bone marrow. These receptors came from a donor older than 35 with multiple myeloma.

This clonotype was picked up a small number of times. The rearrangement joins TRBV20-1 to TRBJ2-3; tentative D call: TRBD1 (6 bases). The CDR3 has 15 residues. Germline V gene sequence: CDR1 DFQATT, CDR2 SNEGSKA (reference sequence). The V end was cut by 0 bases, the J end by 0 bases, with 10 bases between. CDR3 sequence reads: CSARDLRGSTDTQYF. The CDR3 coding sequence is TGCAGTGCTAGAGATCTGAGGGGGAGCACAGATACGCAGTATTTT.

This clonotype was seen ten or more times. The chain employs TRBV6-5 and TRBJ1-5; possible D gene TRBD1, 5 bases. CDR3 length: 13 residues. V was pared by 8 bases and J by 3 bases, with 11 bases between. The germline gives CDR1 MNHEY, CDR2 SVGAGI. The CDR3 is CASGANDNQPQHF. CDR3 bases: TGTGCCAGCGGGGCAAACGACAATCAGCCCCAGCATTTT.

To note about this clonotype: This is likely a read error, given that the CDR3 carries no conserved phenylalanine or tryptophan at its end. The V gene is TRBV3-1, the J gene TRBJ2-2, with no clear D. The V end lost 1 base, the J end lost 4 bases, and 10 bases lay between the germline ends. This CDR3 comprises 15 residues. Per the germline V gene, CDR1 is LGHDT and CDR2 is YNNKEL (reference sequence). DNA of the CDR3: TGTGCCAGCAGCCAAGTTGAGTATACCACCGGGGAGCTGTTTATT. This codes for CASSQVEYTTGELFI.

This clonotype showed up many times. The chain has TRBV11-2 and TRBJ2-6; possibly TRBD2 for D (5 bases). Trimming removed 5 bases from V and 0 bases from J, with 8 bases in between. The CDR3 extends over 15 amino acids. Germline V CDR1 and CDR2: SGHAT, FQNNGV. The DNA of the CDR3 is TGTGCCAGCAGCCTAGGACTCTCTGGGGCCAACGTCCTGACTTTC. Amino acid sequence: CASSLGLSGANVLTF. Using reference TRBV11-2 and TRBJ2-6 for the parts outside the CDR3, the full variable domain is EAGVAQSPRYKIIEKRQSVAFWCNPISGHATLYWYQQILGQGPKLLIQFQNNGVVDDSQLPKDRFSAERLKGVDSTLKIQPAKLEDSAVYLCASSLGLSGANVLTFGAGSRLTVL.

This clonotype was seen repeatedly, ten times or more. The rearrangement joins TRBV7-2 to TRBJ1-1, with D perhaps TRBD1 (6 bases). The CDR3 consists of 13 residues. Trimming stripped 9 bases from V and 5 bases from J, with 16 bases between. The germline V gene has CDR1 SGHTA and CDR2 FQGNSA. The CDR3 here is CARKQGLGTEAFF. In DNA form, the CDR3 reads TGTGCCAGAAAACAGGGTCTGGGAACTGAAGCTTTCTTT. The variable domain in full, completed from reference TRBV7-2 and TRBJ1-1, reads GAGVSQSPSNKVTEKGKDVELRCDPISGHTALYWYRQSLGQGLEFLIYFQGNSAPDKSGLPSDRFSAERTGGSVSTLTIQRTQQEDSAVYLCARKQGLGTEAFFGQGTRLTVV.

With respect to this clonotype: The junction does not match germline at one end; this may be a read error. V and J are TRBV2 and TRBJ2-7; tentatively, D is TRBD1 (6 bases). CDR3 length equals 14 residues. Germline CDR1 reads SNHLY; CDR2 reads FYNNEI. The chain's CDR3 is CATSVTQGPSEQCF. CDR3 in DNA: TGTGCCACCTCGGTAACACAGGGACCCTCCGAGCAGTGCTTC.

This clonotype occurred many times. The rearrangement uses TRBV30 and TRBJ2-7, with D uncertain. The CDR3 is 13 residues long. The germline V and J ends were trimmed by 1 base and 7 bases, with 14 bases remaining between them. Germline V gene data show CDR1 as GTSNPN and CDR2 as SVGIG (reference sequence). As DNA, the CDR3 is TGTGCCTGGAGTGAAGGGTATGGACGGGAGCAGTACTTC. Protein: CAWSEGYGREQYF.

In its sample, this clonotype was seen a few times. This chain links TRBV12-3 or TRBV12-4 with TRBJ1-1; TRBD1 matches at 9 bases. There are 16 residues in the CDR3. After removal of 1 base from V and 4 bases from J, the junction contained 7 bases not matched to a gene. The CDR3 reads CASSLGGGTGITEAFF. Here the CDR3 DNA reads TGTGCCAGCAGTTTAGGGGGGGGGACAGGGATCACTGAAGCTTTCTTT.

In its sample, this clonotype was seen a few times. The rearrangement links TRBV6-2 or TRBV6-3 to TRBJ1-5; D might be TRBD1 (5 bases). The CDR3 sequence is 15 residues long. Deletions cut 6 bases from V and 0 bases from J, with 12 bases between. Germline CDR1 MNHEY, CDR2 SVGEGT. CDR3 nucleotides: TGTGCCAGCAGAAAGGGGCAGGGTAGCAATCAGCCCCAGCATTTT. Translating it yields CASRKGQGSNQPQHF.